The present T cell receptor beta chain was sequenced within a study of T cell changes during pregnancy in multiple sclerosis. The CDR3 contains 14 residues. Trimming took off 5 bases at V and 7 bases at J, with 16 bases between the two ends. CDR1 SEHNR and CDR2 FQNEAQ come from the germline V gene (reference sequence). The protocol was immunoSEQ multiplex PCR, while the TCRdb copy is restricted to in-frame clones and leaves out a portion. Of roughly 30,000 clones listed, about nine tenths are singletons. Sample: CD8+ T cells from peripheral blood mononuclear cells, taken after pregnancy. This TCR came from a female donor with multiple sclerosis, enrolled in a pregnancy study. The chain carries TRBV7-9 and TRBJ2-3, with a possible D match to TRBD2 (5 bases). CDR3 in DNA: TGTGCCAGCAGCACCCCGGACTCTAGCAATACGCAGTATTTT. Translation: CASSTPDSSNTQYF.